This T cell receptor beta chain was found in a study of monozygotic twins with inflammatory bowel disease. Input per TCR library consisted of about 3.5 ug of total RNA. Samples each yielded cDNA through eight separate reactions. Following a re-call of the 5' RACE reads, TCRdb has one entry per CDR3 protein and lacks DNA. This sample contains a few hundred thousand distinct CDR3 sequences. The CDR3 has 14 residues. Germline V CDR1 and CDR2: SGHTA, FQGTGA. Note on this clonotype: Its target is not known.

General study results and limits: The inverse Simpson measure of TCRbeta diversity was lower in IBD patients than in healthy co-twins. No single strong signal or clonotype associated with IBD was supported.

This receptor was obtained from a human donor with ulcerative colitis or Crohn's disease, or a healthy co-twin of an affected twin (not recorded which). V gene TRBV7-3 combines with J gene TRBJ2-3; TCRdb picks TRBD1, but there is no DNA to check that call. Sequencing was carried out using blood. The chain's CDR3 is CASSARGGVDTQYF.